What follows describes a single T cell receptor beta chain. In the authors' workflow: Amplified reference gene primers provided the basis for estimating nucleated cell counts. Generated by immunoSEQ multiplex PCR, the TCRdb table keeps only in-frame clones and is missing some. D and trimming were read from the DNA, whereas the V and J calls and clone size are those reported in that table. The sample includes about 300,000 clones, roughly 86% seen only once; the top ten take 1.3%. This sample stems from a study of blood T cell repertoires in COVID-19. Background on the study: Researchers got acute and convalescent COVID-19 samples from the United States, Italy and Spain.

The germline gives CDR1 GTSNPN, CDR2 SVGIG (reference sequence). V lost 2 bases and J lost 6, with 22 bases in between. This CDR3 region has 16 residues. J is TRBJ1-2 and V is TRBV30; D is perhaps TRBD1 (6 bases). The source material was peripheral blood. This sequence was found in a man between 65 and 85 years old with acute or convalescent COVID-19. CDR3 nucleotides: TGTGCCTGGAGTAGGGGACAAGGTGGGGGCCCAAATGGCTACACCTTC. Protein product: CAWSRGQGGGPNGYTF.